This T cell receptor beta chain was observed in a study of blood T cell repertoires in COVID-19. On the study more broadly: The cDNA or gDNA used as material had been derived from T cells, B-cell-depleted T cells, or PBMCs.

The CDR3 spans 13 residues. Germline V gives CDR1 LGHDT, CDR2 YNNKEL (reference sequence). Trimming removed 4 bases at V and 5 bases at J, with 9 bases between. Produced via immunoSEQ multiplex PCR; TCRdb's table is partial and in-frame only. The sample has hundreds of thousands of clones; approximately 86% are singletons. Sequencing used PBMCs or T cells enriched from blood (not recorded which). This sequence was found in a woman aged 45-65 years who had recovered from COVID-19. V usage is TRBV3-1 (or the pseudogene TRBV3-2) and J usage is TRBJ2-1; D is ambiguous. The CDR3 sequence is CASSRDRDNEQFF. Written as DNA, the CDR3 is TGTGCCAGCAGCCGAGACCGCGACAATGAGCAGTTCTTC.